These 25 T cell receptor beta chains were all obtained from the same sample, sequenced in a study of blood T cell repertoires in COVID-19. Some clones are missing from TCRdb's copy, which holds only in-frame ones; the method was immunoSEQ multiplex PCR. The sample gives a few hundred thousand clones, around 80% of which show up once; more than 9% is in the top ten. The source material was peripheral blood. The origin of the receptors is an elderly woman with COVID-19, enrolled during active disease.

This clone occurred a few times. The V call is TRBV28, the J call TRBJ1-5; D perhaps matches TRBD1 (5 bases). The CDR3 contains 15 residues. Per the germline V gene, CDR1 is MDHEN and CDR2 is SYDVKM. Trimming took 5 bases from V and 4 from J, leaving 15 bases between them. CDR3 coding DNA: TGTGCCAGCAGTCACCTCGACAGAACTAATCAGCCCCAGCATTTT. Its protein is CASSHLDRTNQPQHF.

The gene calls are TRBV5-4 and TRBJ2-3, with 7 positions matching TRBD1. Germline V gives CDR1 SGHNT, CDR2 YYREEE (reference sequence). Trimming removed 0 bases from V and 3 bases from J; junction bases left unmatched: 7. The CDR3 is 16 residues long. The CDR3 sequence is CASSLAKGAGTDTQYF. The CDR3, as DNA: TGTGCCAGCAGCTTGGCCAAGGGGGCAGGTACAGATACGCAGTATTTT.

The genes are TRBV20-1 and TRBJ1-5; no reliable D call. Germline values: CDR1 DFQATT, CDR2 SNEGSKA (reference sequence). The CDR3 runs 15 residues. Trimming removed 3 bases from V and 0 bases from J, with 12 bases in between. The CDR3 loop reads CSASPGDNSNQPQHF. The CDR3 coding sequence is TGCAGTGCTAGTCCGGGAGACAATAGCAATCAGCCCCAGCATTTT.

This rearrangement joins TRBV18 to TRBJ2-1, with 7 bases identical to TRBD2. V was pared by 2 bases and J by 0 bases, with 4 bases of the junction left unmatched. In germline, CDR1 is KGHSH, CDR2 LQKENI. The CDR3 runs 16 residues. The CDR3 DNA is TGTGCCAGCTCACCAACACAGCGGGGCTCCTACAATGAGCAGTTCTTC. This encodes CASSPTQRGSYNEQFF.

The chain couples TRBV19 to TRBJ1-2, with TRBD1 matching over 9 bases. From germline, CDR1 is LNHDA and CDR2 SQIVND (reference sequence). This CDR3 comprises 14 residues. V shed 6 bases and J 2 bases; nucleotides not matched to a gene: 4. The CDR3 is CASSRDRVNYGYTF. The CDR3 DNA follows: TGTGCCAGTAGCAGGGACAGGGTAAACTATGGCTACACCTTC.

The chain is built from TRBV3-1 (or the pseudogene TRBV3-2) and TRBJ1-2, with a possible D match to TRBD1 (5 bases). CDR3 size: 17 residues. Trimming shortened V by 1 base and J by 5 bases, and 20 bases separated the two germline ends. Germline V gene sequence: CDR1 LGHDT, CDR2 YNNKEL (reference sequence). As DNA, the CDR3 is TGTGCCAGCAGCCAAGGCGGGGCTTCTTGGGGCCAATATGGCTACACCTTC. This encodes CASSQGGASWGQYGYTF.

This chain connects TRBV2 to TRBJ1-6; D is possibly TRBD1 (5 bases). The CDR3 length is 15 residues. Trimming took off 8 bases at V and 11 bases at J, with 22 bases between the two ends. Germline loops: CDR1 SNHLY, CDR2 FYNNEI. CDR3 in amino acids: CASARQYPLITPLHF. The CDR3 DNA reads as TGTGCCAGCGCGCGACAGTATCCTTTAATTACACCCCTCCACTTT. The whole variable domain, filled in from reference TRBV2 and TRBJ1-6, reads EPEVTQTPSHQVTQMGQEVILRCVPISNHLYFYWYRQILGQKVEFLVSFYNNEISEKSEIFDDQFSVERPDGSNFTLKIRSTKLEDSAMYFCASARQYPLITPLHFGNGTRLTVT.

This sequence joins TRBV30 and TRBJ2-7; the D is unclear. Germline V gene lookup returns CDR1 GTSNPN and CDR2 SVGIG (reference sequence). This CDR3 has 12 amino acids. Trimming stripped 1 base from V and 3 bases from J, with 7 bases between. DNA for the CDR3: TGTGCCTGGAGTGCACTTGGCTACGAGCAGTACTTC. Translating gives CAWSALGYEQYF.

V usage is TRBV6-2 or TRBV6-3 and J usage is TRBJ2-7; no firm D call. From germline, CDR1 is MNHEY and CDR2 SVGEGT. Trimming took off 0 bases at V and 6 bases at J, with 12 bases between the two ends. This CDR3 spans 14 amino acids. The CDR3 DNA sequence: TGTGCCAGCAGTTACTCGACTGTGGCGCGCGAGCAGTACTTC. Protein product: CASSYSTVAREQYF.

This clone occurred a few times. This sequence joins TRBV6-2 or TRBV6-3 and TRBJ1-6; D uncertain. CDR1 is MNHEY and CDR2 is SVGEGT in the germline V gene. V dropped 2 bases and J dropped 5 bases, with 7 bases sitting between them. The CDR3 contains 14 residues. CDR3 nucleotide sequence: TGTGCCAGCAGTTACGGAGGGAATAATTCACCCCTCCACTTT. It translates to CASSYGGNNSPLHF.

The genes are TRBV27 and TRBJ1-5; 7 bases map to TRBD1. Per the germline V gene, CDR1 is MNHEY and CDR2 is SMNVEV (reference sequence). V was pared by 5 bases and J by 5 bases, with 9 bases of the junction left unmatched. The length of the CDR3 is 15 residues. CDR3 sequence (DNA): TGTGCCAGCAGTCCTATTCGGGACAGCCATCAGCCCCAGCATTTT. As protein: CASSPIRDSHQPQHF.

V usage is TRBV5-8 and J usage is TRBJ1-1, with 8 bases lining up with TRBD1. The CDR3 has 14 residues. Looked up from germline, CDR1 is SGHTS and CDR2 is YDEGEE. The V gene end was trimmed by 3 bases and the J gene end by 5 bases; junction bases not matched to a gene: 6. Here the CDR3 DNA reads TGTGCCAGCAGCTCGTGGACAGGGCGGACTGAAGCTTTCTTT. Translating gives CASSSWTGRTEAFF.

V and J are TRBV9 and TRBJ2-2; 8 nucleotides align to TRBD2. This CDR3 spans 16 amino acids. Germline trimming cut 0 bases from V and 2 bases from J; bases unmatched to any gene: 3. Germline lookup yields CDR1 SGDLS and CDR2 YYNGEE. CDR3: CASSVGAGGNTGELFF. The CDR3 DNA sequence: TGTGCCAGCAGCGTAGGCGCGGGGGGAAACACCGGGGAGCTGTTTTTT.

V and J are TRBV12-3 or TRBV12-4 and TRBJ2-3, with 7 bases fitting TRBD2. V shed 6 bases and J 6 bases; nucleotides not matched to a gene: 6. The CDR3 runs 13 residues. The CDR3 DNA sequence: TGTGCCAGCAGCCCCCAGGGAGGGGATACGCAGTATTTT. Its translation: CASSPQGGDTQYF.

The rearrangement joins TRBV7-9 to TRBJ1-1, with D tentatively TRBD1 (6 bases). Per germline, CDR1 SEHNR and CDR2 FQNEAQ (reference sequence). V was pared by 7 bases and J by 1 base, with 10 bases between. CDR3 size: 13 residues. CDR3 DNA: TGTGCCAGCACAGGACAGCAGAACACTGAAGCTTTCTTT. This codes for CASTGQQNTEAFF.

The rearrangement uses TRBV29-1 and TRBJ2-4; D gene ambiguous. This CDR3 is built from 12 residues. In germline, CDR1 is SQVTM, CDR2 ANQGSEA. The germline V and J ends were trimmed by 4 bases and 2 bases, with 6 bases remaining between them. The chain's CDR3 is CSVGHPKNIQYF. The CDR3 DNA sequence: TGCAGCGTTGGTCATCCCAAAAACATTCAGTACTTC.

DNA for the CDR3: TGTGCCAGCAGCCAGGCGGGACCCAACACAGATACGCAGTATTTT. Its translation: CASSQAGPNTDTQYF. V gene TRBV7-2 combines with J gene TRBJ2-3; the D gene is possibly TRBD2 (6 bases). The germline V gene has CDR1 SGHTA and CDR2 FQGNSA. Trimming stripped 5 bases from V and 2 bases from J, with 14 bases between. The CDR3 totals 15 residues. The complete variable domain, with remaining parts taken from reference TRBV7-2 and TRBJ2-3, reads GAGVSQSPSNKVTEKGKDVELRCDPISGHTALYWYRQSLGQGLEFLIYFQGNSAPDKSGLPSDRFSAERTGGSVSTLTIQRTQQEDSAVYLCASSQAGPNTDTQYFGPGTRLTVL.

The CDR3 protein is CASSLGGGGPRTDTQYF. CDR3 bases: TGTGCCAGCAGCCTCGGAGGCGGGGGCCCCCGCACAGATACGCAGTATTTT. This chain links TRBV5-8 with TRBJ2-3, with D possibly being TRBD2 (7 bases). This CDR3 is built from 17 residues. V shed 4 bases and J shed 1 base, with 19 bases lying between them. Germline V gene sequence: CDR1 SGHTS, CDR2 YDEGEE.

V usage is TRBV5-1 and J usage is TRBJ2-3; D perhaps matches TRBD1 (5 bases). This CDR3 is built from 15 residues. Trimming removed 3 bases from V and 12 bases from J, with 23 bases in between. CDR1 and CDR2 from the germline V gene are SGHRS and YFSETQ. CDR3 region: CASSSDNSLRSPQYF. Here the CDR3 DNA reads TGCGCCAGCAGCTCGGACAATTCCCTTCGTTCCCCCCAGTATTTT.

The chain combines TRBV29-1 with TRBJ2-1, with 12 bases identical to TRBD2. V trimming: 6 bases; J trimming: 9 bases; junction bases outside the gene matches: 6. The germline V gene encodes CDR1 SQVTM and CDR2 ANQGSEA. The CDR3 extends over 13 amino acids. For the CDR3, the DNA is TGCAGCGTCTCTAGCGGGGGGGCGGGTGAGCAGTTCTTC. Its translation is CSVSSGGAGEQFF.

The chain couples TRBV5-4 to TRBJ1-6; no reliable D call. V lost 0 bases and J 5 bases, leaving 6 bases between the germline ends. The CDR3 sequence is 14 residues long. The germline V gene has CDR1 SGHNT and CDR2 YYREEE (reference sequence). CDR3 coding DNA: TGTGCCAGCAGCTTGGGGCAGAATAATTCACCCCTCCACTTT. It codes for CASSLGQNNSPLHF.

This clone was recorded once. CDR3 sequence: CASSPYRTQYYEQYF. The DNA for the CDR3 is TGTGCCAGTAGCCCCTACCGGACACAGTACTACGAGCAGTACTTC. This chain joins TRBV19 and TRBJ2-7; D is possibly TRBD1 (5 bases). The V end lost 6 bases, the J end lost 3 bases, and 18 bases lay between the germline ends. The CDR3 length is 15 residues. Germline V gene data show CDR1 as LNHDA and CDR2 as SQIVND (reference sequence).

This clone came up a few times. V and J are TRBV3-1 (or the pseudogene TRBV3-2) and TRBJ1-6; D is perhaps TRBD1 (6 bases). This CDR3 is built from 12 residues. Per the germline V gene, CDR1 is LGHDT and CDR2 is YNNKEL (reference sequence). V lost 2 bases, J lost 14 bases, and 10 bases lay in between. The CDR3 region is CASSQTRGTLHF. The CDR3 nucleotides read TGTGCCAGCAGCCAAACCAGGGGCACCCTCCACTTT.

The CDR3 nucleotides are TGTGCCAGCAGCAGACAGGGTTTCGGCAATCAGCCCCAGCATTTT. Its translation: CASSRQGFGNQPQHF. This sequence joins TRBV7-9 and TRBJ1-5; 7 bases map to TRBD1. CDR3 length: 15 residues. Germline values: CDR1 SEHNR, CDR2 FQNEAQ (reference sequence). Trimming cost V 5 bases and J 2 bases; bases outside gene matches: 6.

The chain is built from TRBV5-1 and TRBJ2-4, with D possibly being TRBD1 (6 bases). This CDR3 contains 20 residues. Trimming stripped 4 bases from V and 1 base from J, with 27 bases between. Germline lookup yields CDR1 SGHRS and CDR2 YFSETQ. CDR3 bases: TGCGCCAGCAGCGCACTACAGGGCCGGGAAAGGATTGGGGCCAAAAACATTCAGTACTTC. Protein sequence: CASSALQGRERIGAKNIQYF.